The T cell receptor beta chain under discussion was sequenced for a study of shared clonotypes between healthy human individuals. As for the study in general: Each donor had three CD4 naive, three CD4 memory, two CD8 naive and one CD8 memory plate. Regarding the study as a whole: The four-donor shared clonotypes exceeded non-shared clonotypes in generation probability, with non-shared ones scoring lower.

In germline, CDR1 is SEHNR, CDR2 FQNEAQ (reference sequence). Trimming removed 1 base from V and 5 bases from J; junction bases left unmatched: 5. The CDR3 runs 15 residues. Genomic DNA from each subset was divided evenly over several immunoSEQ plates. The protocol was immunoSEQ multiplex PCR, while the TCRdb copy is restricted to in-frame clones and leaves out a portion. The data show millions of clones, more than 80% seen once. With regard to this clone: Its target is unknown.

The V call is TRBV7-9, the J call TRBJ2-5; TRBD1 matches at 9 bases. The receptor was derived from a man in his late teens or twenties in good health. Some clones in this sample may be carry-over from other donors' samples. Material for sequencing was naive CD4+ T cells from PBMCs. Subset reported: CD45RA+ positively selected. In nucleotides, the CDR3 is TGTGCCAGCAGCTTAGGGACAGGGGCGATGGAGACCCAGTACTTC. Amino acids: CASSLGTGAMETQYF.